This T cell receptor beta chain emerged from a study of blood T cell repertoires in COVID-19. In the study's own analysis: Reference gene primer amplification gave nucleated cell count estimates. Generated by immunoSEQ multiplex PCR, the TCRdb table keeps only in-frame clones and is missing some. V and J calls and clone size follow that table, whereas D and trimming were derived from the DNA. Of 180,000 or so clones listed, 65% to 90% are singletons. Participants spanned ages about 18 to 89 years and resided in 20 to 25 US areas. Cohort 3 donors counted as recovered after two negative PCRs, clearance, or resolved symptoms. V was clipped by 4 bases and J by 3 bases; unmatched bases: 7. From germline, CDR1 is SGHDT and CDR2 YYEEEE. The CDR3 consists of 15 residues.

The genes are TRBV5-6 and TRBJ2-1; 7 bases align to TRBD2. Sequenced input: PBMCs or T cells enriched from blood (not recorded which). The source is a man aged 45-65 years who had recovered from COVID-19. The CDR3 spells CASSLVGGNYNEQFF. The CDR3 bases are TGTGCCAGCAGCCTGGTCGGGGGGAACTACAATGAGCAGTTCTTC.